This T cell receptor (beta chain) stems from a study of T-cell memory formation after mild COVID-19. Across the whole study: Each donor largely had its own TCR clusters. Whole-study findings and limits: The main location of contracting CD4+ clones was CM and EM, and that of contracting CD8+ clones was EMRA.

It was 5'RACE with constant-segment primers that produced the TCR alpha and TCR beta cDNA libraries, which carried sample barcodes and UMIs. TCRdb reprocessed the 5' RACE reads via MiXCR and lists one record per CDR3 protein. The data show approximately 300,000 distinct CDR3 sequences, less than 20% seen once. About this clonotype itself: Its antigen is currently unknown.

Sequencing was performed on PBMCs or a T cell subset sorted from them (not recorded which). The source of this sequence is a man aged 18 to 35 who had mild COVID-19 (a few samples of this study predate the infection). Cell type and time point are not known.

For the CDR3, the DNA is TGTGCCAGCAGTCCCGACCCCTGGCAGACCACAGATACGCAGTATTTT. Protein: CASSPDPWQTTDTQYF. This rearrangement joins TRBV7-2 to TRBJ2-3, with D uncertain. CDR1 SGHTA and CDR2 FQGNSA come from the germline V gene. V was cut by 6 bases and J by 2 bases, with 18 bases left in between. The CDR3 sequence is 16 residues long.